This T cell receptor beta chain was identified in a study of shared T cell receptors in the human thymus (dated by TCRdb to the early 2020s). With regard to the full study: The study examined how self-reactive, shared T-cell receptor alpha chains are generated in the human thymus.

Library preparation employed the immunoSEQ multiplex PCR assay. TCRdb provides this immuneACCESS table in a form limited to in-frame rearrangements. Some clones are lacking; in checked studies, under half of them reflect an unresolved V gene, and why the rest are absent is not known. This sample gives a few hundred thousand clones in total; around 95% of them show up just once. Approximately 0.018% of the sample goes to the ten largest clones. Trimmed from V: 6 bases; trimmed from J: 6 bases; junction bases lacking a gene match: 6. Taken from the germline V gene (reference sequence), the CDR1 and CDR2 loops are MNHEY and SMNVEV. The cysteine opens and the phenylalanine closes a CDR3 of 14 amino acids. Of the read, only the CDR3 DNA is kept; its 42 bases are in frame from base 1. As concerns this clone: The specificity of this receptor is unknown. No qualities accompany the bases; no much larger clone lies one base away.

The specimen sequenced was thymocytes. This TCR was sampled from a human donor. The V and J genes are TRBV27 and TRBJ2-1, and TRBD1 aligns with 9 junction nucleotides. The CDR3 here reads CASRNGQGFNEQFF. The nucleotides read TGTGCCAGCAGGAATGGACAGGGGTTCAATGAGCAGTTCTTC.